This T cell receptor beta chain was captured by sequencing in a study of molecular identifiers for immune sequencing clone quantification. TCRdb re-analysed the PCR reads in MiXCR, keeping a single row per CDR3 protein. The top ten clones hold 0.78% of a sample with hundreds of thousands of distinct CDR3 sequences, around 25% of them seen once. Deletions cut 7 bases from V and 2 bases from J, with 14 bases between. Germline CDR1 MDHEN, CDR2 SYDVKM. The CDR3 covers 14 residues. Sequenced: naive CD8+ T cells from blood, with Jurkat cell RNA spiked in. Subset indicated: FACS-sorted CD8+CD4-CCR7+CD45RA+ naive T cells. This receptor was taken from a human donor in good health. Some libraries in this study had Jurkat cell RNA spiked in. The chain carries TRBV28 and TRBJ1-2, with TRBD1 as a possible D gene (6 bases). The DNA of the CDR3 is TGTGCCAGCAATTCCTGGACAGCAAACTATGGCTACACCTTC. Amino acids: CASNSWTANYGYTF.